This record concerns one T cell receptor beta chain sequence. What it binds is not known. Other DNA sequences in this sample translate to the same CDR3. The data were taken from a study of cytomegalovirus exposure and HLA in healthy donors. Germline values: CDR1 GTSNPN, CDR2 SVGIG (reference sequence). The J segment lost 1 base and the V segment lost 1 base, leaving 1 base of the junction unmatched. This CDR3 is 14 amino acids long. PCR primers comprised 60 Vbeta and 13 Jbeta primers. Produced via immunoSEQ multiplex PCR; TCRdb's table is partial and in-frame only. Among some 65,000 clones, around 80% were seen once, and the ten largest hold 2.5% to 3.5%. General study results and limits: In a later analysis, HLA-associated TCR beta chains were more clonally expanded than equally common others. According to an earlier analysis, most TCR beta V segments yielded productive rearrangements about 87% or about 30% of the time.

The sample was PBMCs. The sequence was obtained from a girl between 10 and 17 years old in good health and CMV-seropositive. The chain combines TRBV30 with TRBJ1-1; 9 nucleotides align to TRBD1. Here the CDR3 DNA reads TGTGCCTGGAGTGGGGGACAGGGGAACACTGAAGCTTTCTTT. This gives the protein CAWSGGQGNTEAFF.